This entry features one T cell receptor beta chain sequence. No antigen is known for it. The data stem from a study of cytomegalovirus exposure and HLA in healthy donors. Overall study results and limits: According to the study, 160 or so TCR beta chains were cytomegalovirus-associated.

Per the germline V gene, CDR1 is SGHTA and CDR2 is FQGNSA. This CDR3 is 16 amino acids long. J was trimmed by 3 bases and V by 1 base; bases with no gene match: 6. Primers included in the PCR were 60 Vbeta and 13 Jbeta primers. Profiled with immunoSEQ multiplex PCR; TCRdb holds only in-frame clones, not every one. In the table there are about 160,000 clones, less than 80% of which are singletons. This TCR came from a man in his forties in good health and CMV-seronegative. The rearrangement joins TRBV7-2 to TRBJ2-3, with 8 bases fitting TRBD2. The source material was PBMCs. The CDR3 nucleotides are TGTGCCAGCAGCTTAGGAGCGGGAGTGGCGACAGATACGCAGTATTTT. As protein: CASSLGAGVATDTQYF.